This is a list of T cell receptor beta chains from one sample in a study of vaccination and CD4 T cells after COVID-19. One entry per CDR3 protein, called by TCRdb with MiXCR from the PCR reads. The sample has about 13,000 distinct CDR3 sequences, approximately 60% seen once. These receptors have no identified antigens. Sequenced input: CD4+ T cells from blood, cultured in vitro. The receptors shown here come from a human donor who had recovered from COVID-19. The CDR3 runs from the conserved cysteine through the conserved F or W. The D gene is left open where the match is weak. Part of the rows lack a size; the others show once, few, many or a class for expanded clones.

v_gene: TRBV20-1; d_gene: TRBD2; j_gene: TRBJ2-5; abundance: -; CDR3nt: TGCAGTGCTAGAGTTCTAGCGGGAGAGACCCAGTACTTC; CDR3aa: CSARVLAGETQYF
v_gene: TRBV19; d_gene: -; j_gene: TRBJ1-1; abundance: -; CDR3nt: TGTGCCAGTAGCCCCCCGCTCAGGGCGGACACTGAAGCTTTCTTT; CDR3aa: CASSPPLRADTEAFF
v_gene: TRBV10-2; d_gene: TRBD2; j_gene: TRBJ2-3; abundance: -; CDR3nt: TGCGCCAGCCGTCGAACTAGCGGAGGCACAGATACGCAGTATTTT; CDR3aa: CASRRTSGGTDTQYF
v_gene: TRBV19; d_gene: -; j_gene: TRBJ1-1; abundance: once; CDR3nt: TGTGCCAGTAGTAACCAGGGGCGGACTGAAGCTTTCTTT; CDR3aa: CASSNQGRTEAFF
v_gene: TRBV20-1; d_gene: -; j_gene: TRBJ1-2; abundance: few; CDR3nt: TGCAGTGCTAGAGATCCTGAGCCAGGTCTCTTCACCTTC; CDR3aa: CSARDPEPGLFTF
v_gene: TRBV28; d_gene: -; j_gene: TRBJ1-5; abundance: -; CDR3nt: TGTGCCAGCAGTTTTACAAGCAATCAGCCCCAGCATTTT; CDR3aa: CASSFTSNQPQHF
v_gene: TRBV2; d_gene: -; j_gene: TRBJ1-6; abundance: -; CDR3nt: TGTGCCAGCAGTGCTCAGGATTATTCACCCCTCCACTTT; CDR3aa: CASSAQDYSPLHF
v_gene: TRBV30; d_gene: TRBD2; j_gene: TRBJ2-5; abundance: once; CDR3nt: TGTGCCTGGAGTGTGGGGCGGGAGTCCTTACCCCAAGAGACCCAGTACTTC; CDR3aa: CAWSVGRESLPQETQYF
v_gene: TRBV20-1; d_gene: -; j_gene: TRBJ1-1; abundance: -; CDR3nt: TGCAGTGCTAACGGGGTTACGAGTGAAGCTTTCTTT; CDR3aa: CSANGVTSEAFF
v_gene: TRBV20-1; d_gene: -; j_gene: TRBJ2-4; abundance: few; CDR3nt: TGCAGTGCTACATATCCCTACCTAGCCAAAAACATTCAGTACTTC; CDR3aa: CSATYPYLAKNIQYF
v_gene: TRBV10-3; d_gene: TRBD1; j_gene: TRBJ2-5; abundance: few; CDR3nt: TGTGCCATCAGTGCCGGGACAGATCAAGAGACCCAGTACTTC; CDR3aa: CAISAGTDQETQYF
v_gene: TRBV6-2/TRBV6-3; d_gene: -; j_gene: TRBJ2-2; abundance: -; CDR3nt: TGTGCCAGCAGTTACAGGGACACCGGGGAGCTGTTTTTT; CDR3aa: CASSYRDTGELFF
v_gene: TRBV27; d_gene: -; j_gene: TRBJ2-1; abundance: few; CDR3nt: TGTGCCAGCAGTCCTGTCTACCCAAATGAGCAGTTCTTC; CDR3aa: CASSPVYPNEQFF
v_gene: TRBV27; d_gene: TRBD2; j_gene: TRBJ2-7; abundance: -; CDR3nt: TGTGCCAGCAGTCCACAAGGGCCGTTTTACGGGAGGGCCTACGAGCAGTACTTC; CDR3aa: CASSPQGPFYGRAYEQYF
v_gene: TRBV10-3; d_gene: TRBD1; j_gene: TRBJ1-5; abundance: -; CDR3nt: TGTGCCAGCAGTTACGGGGACAGGGGGTTCAATCAGCCCCAGCATTTT; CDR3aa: CASSYGDRGFNQPQHF
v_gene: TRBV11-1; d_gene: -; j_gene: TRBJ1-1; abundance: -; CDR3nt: TGTGCCAGCAGACCCGATACGGTGTTGAACACTGAAGCTTTCTTT; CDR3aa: CASRPDTVLNTEAFF
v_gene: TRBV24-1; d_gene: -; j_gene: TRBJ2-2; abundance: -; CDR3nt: TGTGCCACCAGCGGGACCAGCGCGAACACCGGGGAGCTGTTTTTT; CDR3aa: CATSGTSANTGELFF
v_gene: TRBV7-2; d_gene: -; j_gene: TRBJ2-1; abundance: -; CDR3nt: TGTGCCAGCAGCTTAAGGTGGGGAAAGACAGGAATCAATGAGCAGTTCTTC; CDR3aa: CASSLRWGKTGINEQFF
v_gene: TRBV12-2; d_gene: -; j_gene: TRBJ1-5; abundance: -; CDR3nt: TGTGCAAGTCGCTTAGCCACTCCCCCGGGGGGCGGTCAGCCCCAGCATTTT; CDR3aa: CASRLATPPGGGQPQHF
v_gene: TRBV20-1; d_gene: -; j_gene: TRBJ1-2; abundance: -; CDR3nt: TGCAGTGCTAGACCCCCGCCCCAGGGGCGCGGCTACACCTTC; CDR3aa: CSARPPPQGRGYTF
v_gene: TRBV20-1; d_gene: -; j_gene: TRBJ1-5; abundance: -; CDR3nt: TGCAGTGCTAACAGGGAAGGGAGTCAGCCCCAGCATTTT; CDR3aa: CSANREGSQPQHF
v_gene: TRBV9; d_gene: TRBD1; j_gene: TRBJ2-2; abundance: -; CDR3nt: TGTGCCAGCAGCAGACAGGGGAACACCGGGGAGCTGTTTTTT; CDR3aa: CASSRQGNTGELFF
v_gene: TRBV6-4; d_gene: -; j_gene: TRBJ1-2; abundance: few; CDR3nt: TGTGCCAGCCTTCCCCCCCCAAATGTGATTCGCTACACCTTC; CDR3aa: CASLPPPNVIRYTF
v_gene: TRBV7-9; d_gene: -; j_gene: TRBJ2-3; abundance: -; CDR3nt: TGTGCCAGCAGCCCCGGGCAGGGTGGGATCACAGATACGCAGTATTTT; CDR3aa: CASSPGQGGITDTQYF
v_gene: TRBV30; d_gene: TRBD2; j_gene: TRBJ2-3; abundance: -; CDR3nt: TGTGCCTGGAGTCCACCCTGGACTAGCGCCACAAATACGCAGTATTTT; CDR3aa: CAWSPPWTSATNTQYF
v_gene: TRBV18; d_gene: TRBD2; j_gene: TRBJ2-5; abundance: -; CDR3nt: TGTGCCAGCTCACCAGCTAGCGGGATTTCAGAGACCCAGTACTTC; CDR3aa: CASSPASGISETQYF
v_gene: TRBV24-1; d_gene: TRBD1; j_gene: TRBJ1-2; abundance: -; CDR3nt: TGTGCCACCAGTGAGCACAGGGGGCTTGGCTACACCTTC; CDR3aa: CATSEHRGLGYTF
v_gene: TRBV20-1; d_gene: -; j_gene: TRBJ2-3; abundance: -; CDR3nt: TGCAGTGCTAGAGTGGGCGGGACTAGCACAGATACGCAGTATTTT; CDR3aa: CSARVGGTSTDTQYF
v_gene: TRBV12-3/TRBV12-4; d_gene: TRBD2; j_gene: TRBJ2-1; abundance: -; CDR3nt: TGTGCCAGCAGTTTACTAGCGGGAGCTTACAATGAGCAGTTCTTC; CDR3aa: CASSLLAGAYNEQFF